This T cell receptor (beta chain) was identified in a study of blood T cell repertoires in COVID-19. Turning to the study itself: COVID-19 samples, acute and convalescent, were from the United States, Italy and Spain.

In germline, CDR1 is SGHAT, CDR2 FQNNGV. CDR3 length equals 15 residues. Trimming took 3 bases from V and 3 from J; bases not matched to a gene: 4. Data came from immunoSEQ multiplex PCR; TCRdb stores just in-frame clones and leaves some out. Here the sample spans 250,000 to 300,000 clones, 75% to 90% being singletons. This rearrangement joins TRBV11-2 to TRBJ1-1; 10 bases line up with TRBD1. The specimen was peripheral blood. The receptor was isolated from a woman aged 70-85 years with acute or convalescent COVID-19. The CDR3 coding sequence is TGTGCCAGCAGCTTTGGGACAGGGGAGGACACTGAAGCTTTCTTT. It translates to CASSFGTGEDTEAFF.